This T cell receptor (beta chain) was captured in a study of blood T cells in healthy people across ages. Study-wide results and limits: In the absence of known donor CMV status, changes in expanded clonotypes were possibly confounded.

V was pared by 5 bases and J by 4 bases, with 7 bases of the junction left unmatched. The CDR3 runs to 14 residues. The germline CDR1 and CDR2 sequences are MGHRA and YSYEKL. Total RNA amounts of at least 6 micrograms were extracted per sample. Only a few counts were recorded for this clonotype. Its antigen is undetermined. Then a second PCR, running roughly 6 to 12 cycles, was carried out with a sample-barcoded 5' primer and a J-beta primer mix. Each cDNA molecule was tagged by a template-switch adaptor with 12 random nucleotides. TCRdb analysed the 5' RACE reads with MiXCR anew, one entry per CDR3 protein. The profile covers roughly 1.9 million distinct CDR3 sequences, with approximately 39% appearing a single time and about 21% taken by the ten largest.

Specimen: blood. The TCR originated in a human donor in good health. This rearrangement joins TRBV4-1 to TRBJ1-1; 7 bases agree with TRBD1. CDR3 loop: CASSAQGMGTEAFF. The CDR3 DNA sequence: TGCGCCAGCAGCGCACAGGGGATGGGCACTGAAGCTTTCTTT.